The 19 T cell receptor beta chains presented below share a single source sample, sequenced in a study of blood T cell repertoires in COVID-19. TCRdb's table, derived via immunoSEQ multiplex PCR, lists solely in-frame clones and lacks some. The sample carries 150,000 to 200,000 clones, about 91% recorded once. Specimen: peripheral blood. These receptors all come from a woman in her 30s with acute or convalescent COVID-19.

The chain couples TRBV30 to TRBJ2-2, with 8 nucleotides matching TRBD2. Losses at the gene ends were 3 bases for V and 0 bases for J; bases not matched to a gene: 6. Germline V gene sequence: CDR1 GTSNPN, CDR2 SVGIG (reference sequence). This CDR3 contains 16 residues. The CDR3 reads CAWRGIAGSNTGELFF. In nucleotides, the CDR3 is TGTGCCTGGAGGGGAATAGCGGGATCGAACACCGGGGAGCTGTTTTTT. The whole variable domain, remainder taken from reference TRBV30 and TRBJ2-2, is SQTIHQWPATLVQPVGSPLSLECTVEGTSNPNLYWYRQAAGRGLQLLFYSVGIGQISSEVPQNLSASRPQDRQFILSSKKLLLSDSGFYLCAWRGIAGSNTGELFFGEGSRLTVL.

V is TRBV12-5 and J is TRBJ2-1, with D uncertain. Germline loops: CDR1 LGHNT, CDR2 FRNRAP. This CDR3 spans 11 amino acids. V shed 4 bases and J shed 11 bases, with 9 bases lying between them. The CDR3 here is CASGSTPKQFF. DNA of the CDR3: TGTGCTAGTGGTTCAACACCCAAGCAGTTCTTC.

The genes are TRBV11-2 and TRBJ1-1; TRBD1 might be the D (6 bases). Germline V gene data show CDR1 as SGHAT and CDR2 as FQNNGV. This CDR3 comprises 15 residues. V lost 1 base and J lost 0, with 9 bases in between. The CDR3 coding sequence is TGTGCCAGCAGCTTAGGGGGACAACTGAACACTGAAGCTTTCTTT. It codes for CASSLGGQLNTEAFF.

The chain joins TRBV18 to TRBJ2-2, with a tentative D call TRBD1 (5 bases). The CDR3 consists of 14 residues. V was cut by 5 bases and J by 5 bases, with 12 bases left in between. Per germline, CDR1 KGHSH and CDR2 LQKENI. The CDR3 is CASSTRQITGELFF. In nucleotides, the CDR3 is TGTGCCAGCTCAACGAGACAGATAACCGGGGAGCTGTTTTTT.

V is TRBV7-2 and J is TRBJ1-3; D gene ambiguous. From germline, CDR1 is SGHTA and CDR2 FQGNSA. Trimming stripped 3 bases from V and 4 bases from J, with 7 bases between. CDR3 length: 13 residues. CDR3 DNA sequence: TGTGCCAGCAGCTTGCACACAGGAAACACCATATATTTT. Translated: CASSLHTGNTIYF.

The V call is TRBV11-2, the J call TRBJ2-6, with D perhaps TRBD1 (5 bases). V dropped 5 bases and J dropped 0 bases, with 11 bases sitting between them. Germline CDR1 reads SGHAT; CDR2 reads FQNNGV. The CDR3 is 16 amino acids. The CDR3 sequence: CASSQTALSGANVLTF. The DNA of the CDR3 is TGTGCCAGCAGCCAGACAGCCCTCTCTGGGGCCAACGTCCTGACTTTC.

The chain recombines TRBV7-9 with TRBJ1-2, with D possibly matching TRBD1 (5 bases). Deletions cut 5 bases from V and 2 bases from J, with 12 bases between. CDR3 size: 14 residues. CDR1 is SEHNR, CDR2 FQNEAQ, per germline (reference sequence). For the CDR3, the DNA is TGTGCCAGCAGCCCCCAGGACACCAACTATGGCTACACCTTC. This gives the protein CASSPQDTNYGYTF. Full variable domain (outside the CDR3, taken from reference TRBV7-9 and TRBJ1-2): DTGVSQNPRHKITKRGQNVTFRCDPISEHNRLYWYRQTLGQGPEFLTYFQNEAQLEKSRLLSDRFSAERPKGSFSTLEIQRTEQGDSAMYLCASSPQDTNYGYTFGSGTRLTVV.

V and J are TRBV4-1 and TRBJ2-1, with a possible D match to TRBD2 (6 bases). This CDR3 contains 17 residues. The ends were cut back, 2 bases at V and 8 bases at J, with 22 bases in the middle. The germline V gene has CDR1 MGHRA and CDR2 YSYEKL. The chain's CDR3 is CASSQRTGLGGRDEQFF. The DNA for the CDR3 is TGCGCCAGCAGCCAAAGAACGGGACTCGGAGGACGAGATGAGCAGTTCTTC.

The chain joins TRBV19 to TRBJ2-5, with TRBD2 identical over 7 bases. The CDR3 consists of 15 residues. CDR1 LNHDA and CDR2 SQIVND come from the germline V gene (reference sequence). The J segment lost 5 bases and the V segment lost 3 bases, leaving 9 bases of the junction unmatched. The CDR3 DNA sequence: TGTGCCAGTAGTATGTCGGAGGGAGGGTCGGAGACCCAGTACTTC. Its protein product is CASSMSEGGSETQYF.

The chain employs TRBV11-2 and TRBJ2-7, with D unclear. Trimming shortened V by 1 base and J by 3 bases, and 7 bases separated the two germline ends. This CDR3 spans 13 amino acids. The germline gives CDR1 SGHAT, CDR2 FQNNGV. This chain's CDR3 is CASSLGANYEQYF. DNA of the CDR3: TGTGCCAGCAGCTTAGGGGCAAACTACGAGCAGTACTTC.

The V and J genes are TRBV18 and TRBJ2-7, with D hard to call. V was pared by 3 bases and J by 3 bases, with 9 bases between. The CDR3 extends over 13 amino acids. From germline, CDR1 is KGHSH and CDR2 LQKENI. This CDR3 reads CASSPEQIYEQYF. The CDR3 DNA follows: TGTGCCAGCTCACCCGAACAGATCTACGAGCAGTACTTC.

This clone was recorded once. This chain links TRBV10-2 with TRBJ2-2; D ambiguous. Germline V gene lookup returns CDR1 WSHSY and CDR2 SAAADI. The CDR3 runs 13 residues. Trimming removed 8 bases at V and 3 bases at J, with 10 bases between. CDR3 DNA sequence: TGCGCCAGCGGGCCACGTTACACCGGGGAGCTGTTTTTT. It encodes CASGPRYTGELFF.

Only one count was recorded for this clone. CDR3 sequence reads: CSVSLNNYGYTF. DNA of the CDR3: TGCAGCGTCTCCCTAAATAACTATGGCTACACCTTC. The V call is TRBV29-1, the J call TRBJ1-2; no reliable D call. Trimming stripped 6 bases from V and 1 base from J, with 9 bases between. CDR3 length: 12 amino acids. CDR1 SQVTM and CDR2 ANQGSEA come from the germline V gene. Full variable domain (outside the CDR3, taken from reference TRBV29-1 and TRBJ1-2): SAVISQKPSRDICQRGTSLTIQCQVDSQVTMMFWYRQQPGQSLTLIATANQGSEATYESGFVIDKFPISRPNLTFSTLTVSNMSPEDSSIYLCSVSLNNYGYTFGSGTRLTVV.

CDR3 in amino acids: CASSLEGAYSPLHF. The CDR3 DNA is TGCGCCAGCAGCTTAGAAGGGGCATATTCACCCCTCCACTTT. The J gene is TRBJ1-6, the V gene TRBV5-1; maybe TRBD1 (5 bases). Germline V gene lookup returns CDR1 SGHRS and CDR2 YFSETQ. There are 14 residues in the CDR3. The V and J ends lost 2 bases and 8 bases respectively, with 11 bases between them.

The chain couples TRBV9 to TRBJ2-3; maybe TRBD2 (5 bases). Deletions cut 0 bases from V and 3 bases from J, with 8 bases between. Germline V CDR1 and CDR2: SGDLS, YYNGEE. CDR3 length: 14 amino acids. The chain's CDR3 is CASSVGWRTDTQYF. The DNA for the CDR3 is TGTGCCAGCAGCGTAGGATGGAGGACAGATACGCAGTATTTT.

This chain uses TRBV4-1 with TRBJ2-5; 8 bases fit TRBD2. The CDR3 loop spans 16 amino acids. The J segment lost 5 bases and the V segment lost 1 base, leaving 9 bases of the junction unmatched. Per germline, CDR1 MGHRA and CDR2 YSYEKL. The CDR3 bases are TGCGCCAGCAGCCAAGGCGTGGCTAGCGGGTCGGAGACCCAGTACTTC. Residues: CASSQGVASGSETQYF.

The chain employs TRBV15 and TRBJ1-4; 7 bases align to TRBD1. The length of the CDR3 is 15 residues. Trimming cost V 4 bases and J 3 bases; bases outside gene matches: 5. Germline values: CDR1 LNHNV, CDR2 YYDKDF (reference sequence). The CDR3 bases are TGTGCCACCAGCACAAGGGACAGCTCTAATGAAAAACTGTTTTTT. Residues: CATSTRDSSNEKLFF.

The chain combines TRBV27 with TRBJ2-5; TRBD1 matches at 9 bases. The germline gives CDR1 MNHEY, CDR2 SMNVEV (reference sequence). The CDR3 length is 12 residues. Unmatched junction bases numbered 6, after V lost 6 bases and J lost 10 bases. The CDR3 region has the DNA TGTGCCAGCAGCCAAGGGACAGGGCACCAGTACTTC. It is translated as CASSQGTGHQYF.

J is TRBJ2-7 and V is TRBV4-1; a possible D gene is TRBD1 (6 bases). Trimming pared 1 base from V and 0 bases from J, leaving 16 bases between. Germline CDR1 reads MGHRA; CDR2 reads YSYEKL. CDR3 length: 17 residues. CDR3 amino acids: CASSQGGIRGSSYEQYF. The CDR3 DNA follows: TGCGCCAGCAGCCAAGGCGGAATTAGGGGGAGCTCCTACGAGCAGTACTTC.